The 11 T cell receptor beta chains below come from one sample, sequenced in a study of cytomegalovirus exposure and HLA in healthy donors. Amplification used 60 Vbeta primers and 13 Jbeta primers. TCRdb's table, derived via immunoSEQ multiplex PCR, lists solely in-frame clones and lacks some. This repertoire shows about 80,000 clones, approximately 80% found once; its top ten account for approximately 29%. The material sequenced was PBMCs. The source of these receptors is a man over 45 in good health and CMV-seropositive.

This rearrangement joins TRBV5-1 to TRBJ2-5, with 13 bases that match TRBD2. Germline assignment: CDR1 SGHRS and CDR2 YFSETQ. V shed 0 bases, J shed 4 bases, and the junction held 9 bases outside the gene matches. This CDR3 comprises 18 residues. CDR3 region: CASSLDDFRTSGRETQYF. The CDR3 DNA sequence: TGCGCCAGCAGCTTGGATGATTTCCGGACTAGCGGGAGAGAGACCCAGTACTTC.

The V and J genes are TRBV29-1 and TRBJ1-2; 11 positions agree with TRBD1. J lost 4 bases, V lost 2 bases, and 12 bases had no gene match. The CDR3 runs to 17 residues. Germline CDR1 reads SQVTM; CDR2 reads ANQGSEA. The CDR3 spells CSVEPYLGTGGGYGYTF. The CDR3 bases are TGCAGCGTTGAACCTTATCTGGGGACAGGGGGAGGCTATGGCTACACCTTC.

The chain uses TRBV12-5 and TRBJ2-7; 8 bases fit TRBD1. Trimming took 5 bases from V and 2 from J; bases not matched to a gene: 11. Germline V lookup: CDR1 LGHNT, CDR2 FRNRAP. The CDR3 runs to 16 residues. CDR3 bases: TGTGCTAGTGGTGACACCGGAGCCAGGGGGCCCTACGAGCAGTACTTC. Translated, it gives CASGDTGARGPYEQYF.

The chain carries TRBV18 and TRBJ2-1; D remains ambiguous. Per germline, CDR1 KGHSH and CDR2 LQKENI. V was pared by 6 bases and J by 2 bases, with 20 bases between. The CDR3 loop spans 17 amino acids. CDR3: CASSPYATMPAYNEQFF. CDR3 sequence (DNA): TGTGCCAGCTCGCCTTATGCAACGATGCCGGCCTACAATGAGCAGTTCTTC.

This clone was recorded once. One end of the junction fails to match germline, which may point to a read error. This sample also contains other DNA sequences that code for the same CDR3. The chain links TRBV7-9 to TRBJ2-7, with D uncertain. The CDR3 is made up of 11 amino acids. Germline V lookup: CDR1 SEHNR, CDR2 FQNEAQ (reference sequence). CDR3 DNA: TGTTCCAGCAGCTTATTCGACGAGCAGTACTTC. This codes for CSSSLFDEQYF.

The V gene is TRBV5-1, the J gene TRBJ1-2, with a tentative D call TRBD1 (6 bases). This CDR3 has 12 amino acids. Germline V gene sequence: CDR1 SGHRS, CDR2 YFSETQ. The ends were cut back, 5 bases at V and 6 bases at J, with 11 bases in the middle. CDR3 DNA sequence: TGCGCCAGCAGATTAGACAGGAATGGCTACACCTTC. Protein product: CASRLDRNGYTF.

V usage is TRBV5-4 and J usage is TRBJ2-1; TRBD2 aligns across 8 bases. The CDR3 length is 15 residues. Germline CDR1 SGHNT, CDR2 YYREEE (reference sequence). Unmatched junction bases numbered 3, after V lost 0 bases and J lost 4 bases. The CDR3 sequence: CASSLDSGTYNEQFF. The CDR3 DNA reads as TGTGCCAGCAGCTTGGATAGCGGGACTTACAATGAGCAGTTCTTC.

The V and J genes are TRBV5-5 and TRBJ2-7, with D hard to call. The ends were cut back, 0 bases at V and 2 bases at J, with 9 bases in the middle. CDR1 is SGHKS, CDR2 YYEKEE, per germline (reference sequence). The length of the CDR3 is 14 residues. CDR3 amino acids: CASSLVGVPYEQYF. The CDR3 DNA reads as TGTGCCAGCAGCTTGGTGGGCGTTCCCTACGAGCAGTACTTC.

The chain links TRBV7-9 to TRBJ2-7; TRBD2 is a possible D gene (5 bases). The CDR3 length is 12 residues. The germline V gene has CDR1 SEHNR and CDR2 FQNEAQ (reference sequence). With 1 base removed from V and 6 bases from J, the gap between germline ends came to 7 bases. The CDR3 DNA reads TGTGCCAGCAGCTTAGGAGGGTCCGAGCAGTACTTC. This codes for CASSLGGSEQYF.

The V call is TRBV5-1, the J call TRBJ1-1; no definite D call. The germline V gene encodes CDR1 SGHRS and CDR2 YFSETQ. Trimming removed 0 bases from V and 4 bases from J, with 10 bases in between. This CDR3 comprises 14 residues. CDR3 region: CASSLDPGGTEAFF. The CDR3 DNA reads as TGCGCCAGCAGCTTGGATCCGGGAGGCACTGAAGCTTTCTTT.

The gene calls are TRBV5-8 and TRBJ1-6; 9 bases align to TRBD1. The ends lost 3 bases at V and 7 bases at J; junction bases unmatched: 8. The CDR3 covers 16 residues. CDR1 and CDR2 from the germline V gene are SGHTS and YDEGEE. The DNA of the CDR3 is TGTGCCAGCAGCTATGGGACAGGGTCTTTCAATTCACCCCTCCACTTT. Translated, it gives CASSYGTGSFNSPLHF.